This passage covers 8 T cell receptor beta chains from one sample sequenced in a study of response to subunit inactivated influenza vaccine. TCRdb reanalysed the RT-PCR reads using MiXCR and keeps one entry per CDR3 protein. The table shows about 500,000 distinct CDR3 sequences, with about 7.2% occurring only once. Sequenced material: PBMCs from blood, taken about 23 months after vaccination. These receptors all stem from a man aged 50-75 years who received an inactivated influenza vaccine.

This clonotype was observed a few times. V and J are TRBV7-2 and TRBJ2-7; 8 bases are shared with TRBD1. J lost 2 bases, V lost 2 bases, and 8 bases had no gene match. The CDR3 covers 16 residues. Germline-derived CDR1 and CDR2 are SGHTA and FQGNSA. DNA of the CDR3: TGTGCCAGCAGCTTAAGGTCGGACAGGGTCCCCTACGAGCAGTACTTC. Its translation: CASSLRSDRVPYEQYF.

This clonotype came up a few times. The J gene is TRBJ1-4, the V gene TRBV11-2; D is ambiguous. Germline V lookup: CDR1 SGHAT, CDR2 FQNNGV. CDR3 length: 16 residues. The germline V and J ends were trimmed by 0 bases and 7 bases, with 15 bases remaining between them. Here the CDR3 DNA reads TGTGCCAGCAGCTTAGATCCGGGGTCTTCCCTTGAAAAACTGTTTTTT. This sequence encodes CASSLDPGSSLEKLFF.

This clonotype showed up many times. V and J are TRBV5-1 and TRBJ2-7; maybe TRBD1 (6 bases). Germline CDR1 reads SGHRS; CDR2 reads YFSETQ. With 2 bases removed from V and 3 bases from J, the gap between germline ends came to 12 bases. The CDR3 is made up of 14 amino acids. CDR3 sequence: CASSLGQIFYEQYF. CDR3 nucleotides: TGCGCCAGCAGCTTAGGACAGATATTCTACGAGCAGTACTTC.

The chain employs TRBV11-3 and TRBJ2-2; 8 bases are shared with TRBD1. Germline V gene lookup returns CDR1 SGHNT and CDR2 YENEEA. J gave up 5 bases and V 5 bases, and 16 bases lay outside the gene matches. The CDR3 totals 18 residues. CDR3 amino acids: CASSPFAPGQGWTGELFF. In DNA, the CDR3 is TGTGCCAGCAGCCCCTTTGCCCCTGGACAGGGCTGGACCGGGGAGCTGTTTTTT.

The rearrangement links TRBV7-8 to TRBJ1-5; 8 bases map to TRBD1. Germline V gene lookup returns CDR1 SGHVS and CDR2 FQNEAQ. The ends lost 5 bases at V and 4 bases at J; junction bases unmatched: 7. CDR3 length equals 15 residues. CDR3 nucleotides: TGTGCCAGCAGCCATATAACAGGGGGTAATCAGCCCCAGCATTTT. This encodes CASSHITGGNQPQHF.

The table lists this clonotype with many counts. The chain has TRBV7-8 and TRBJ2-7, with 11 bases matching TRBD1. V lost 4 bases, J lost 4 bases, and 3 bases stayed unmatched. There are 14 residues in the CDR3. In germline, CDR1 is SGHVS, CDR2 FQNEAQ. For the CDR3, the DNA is TGTGCCAGCAGCTCGGGGACAGGGGGATACGAGCAGTACTTC. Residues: CASSSGTGGYEQYF.

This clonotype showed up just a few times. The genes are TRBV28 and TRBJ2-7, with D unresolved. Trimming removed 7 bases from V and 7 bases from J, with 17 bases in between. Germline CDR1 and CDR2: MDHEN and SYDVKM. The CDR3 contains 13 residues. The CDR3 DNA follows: TGTGCCAGCACCCAAACAGCACCCGTGGAGCAGTACTTC. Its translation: CASTQTAPVEQYF.

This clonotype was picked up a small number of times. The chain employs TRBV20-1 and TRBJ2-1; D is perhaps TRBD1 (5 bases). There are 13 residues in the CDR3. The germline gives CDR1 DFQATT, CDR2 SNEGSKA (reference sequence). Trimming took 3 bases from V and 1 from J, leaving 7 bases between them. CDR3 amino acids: CSARYRSYNEQFF. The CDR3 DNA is TGCAGTGCTAGGTACAGGTCCTACAATGAGCAGTTCTTC.